The text below deals with one T cell receptor (beta chain). Its antigen is not known. V dropped 4 bases and J dropped 0; count of bases not matched to a gene: 4. From germline, CDR1 is LGHNA and CDR2 YSLEER. The CDR3 loop spans 15 amino acids. The record originates from a study of vaccination effects on CD4 cells after COVID-19. Culturing for about 9 days preceded CD4+ T cell isolation. Using immunoSEQ multiplex PCR, the repertoire was profiled, and TCRdb retains in-frame clones only, with some absent. The table has some 40,000 clones, roughly 80% seen once; the top ten hold approximately 3%. The sequences come from CD4+ T cells from PBMCs cultured without peptide, collected before COVID-19 vaccination. This TCR was recovered from a human donor who received a COVID-19 vaccine. The chain uses TRBV4-3 and TRBJ2-3; 7 nucleotides match TRBD1. CDR3 DNA: TGCGCCAGCAGCCTGGGACAGTCAAGCACAGATACGCAGTATTTT. It translates to CASSLGQSSTDTQYF.